This passage covers 5 T cell receptor beta chains from one sample sequenced in a study of technical replicates of blood from a few donors. TCRdb's table, derived via immunoSEQ multiplex PCR, lists solely in-frame clones and lacks some. The sample lists about 49,000 clones; approximately 90% were seen once. Material for sequencing was PBMCs. The receptors originated from a human donor in good health. Some clones in this sample may be carry-over from other donors' samples.

This clone is labeled as medium-sized. The V and J genes are TRBV5-4 and TRBJ2-4; 8 bases line up with TRBD2. Germline CDR1 SGHNT, CDR2 YYREEE (reference sequence). V dropped 2 bases and J dropped 3; count of bases not matched to a gene: 7. This CDR3 region has 16 residues. CDR3 protein: CASSLLTGGGKNIQYF. In nucleotides, the CDR3 is TGTGCCAGCAGCTTATTGACGGGGGGGGGCAAAAACATTCAGTACTTC.

The chain couples TRBV7-2 to TRBJ2-5; 7 bases map to TRBD2. Germline V gives CDR1 SGHTA, CDR2 FQGNSA. The CDR3 has 15 amino acids. The V and J ends lost 5 bases and 5 bases, in that order; junction bases with no gene match: 11. The CDR3 loop reads CASSVNSGVSETQYF. The CDR3 DNA sequence: TGTGCCAGCAGCGTAAACAGCGGGGTTAGCGAGACCCAGTACTTC.

The V and J genes are TRBV15 and TRBJ2-7; 11 bases match TRBD2. Germline loops: CDR1 LNHNV, CDR2 YYDKDF (reference sequence). V was clipped by 3 bases and J by 4 bases; unmatched bases: 2. This CDR3 has 14 residues. The CDR3 here is CATSSRTSGYEQYF. CDR3 DNA: TGTGCCACCAGCAGCCGGACTAGCGGGTACGAGCAGTACTTC.

The count of this clone is one. This chain links TRBV4-2 with TRBJ2-7; 10 nucleotides align to TRBD2. The junction had 6 bases not matched to a gene; V was cut back by 5 bases and J by 2 bases. The CDR3 contains 15 residues. Looked up from germline, CDR1 is LGHNA and CDR2 is YNFKEQ. The CDR3 loop is CASSSWTSGTYEQYF. The CDR3, as DNA: TGTGCCAGCAGCTCTTGGACTAGCGGTACCTACGAGCAGTACTTC.

This chain connects TRBV11-2 to TRBJ2-7, with D possibly TRBD2 on 5 matching bases. Trimming removed 8 bases from V and 6 bases from J, with 14 bases in between. CDR3 size: 12 residues. Germline CDR1 and CDR2: SGHAT and FQNNGV. For the CDR3, the DNA is TGTGCCAGCGATCAGGTAGCGTCCGAGCAGTACTTC. Translated: CASDQVASEQYF.